This T cell receptor (beta chain) stems from a study of PD-L1 blockade in urothelial cancer. Study details: Each patient had 0 to 3 earlier chemotherapy regimens. Blood samples had a median of 141,255 T cells, roughly 76,000 unique TCRs, and clonality roughly 0.08.

Synthetic templates analogous to TCR were spiked into all PCRs individually. Clones were read by immunoSEQ multiplex PCR, and TCRdb kept only the in-frame ones, dropping some. The sample has about 44,000 clones, around 90% seen once. Time point of the sample: peripheral blood 6 weeks after treatment start. Between 1 and 8 samples per patient were obtained, pretreatment and on-treatment. The CDR3 has 14 residues. V dropped 4 bases and J dropped 1 base, with 11 bases sitting between them. The V gene's germline CDR1 is MGHDK and CDR2 SYGVNS. This sample comprised PBMCs, obtained around atezolizumab (anti-PD-L1) treatment. This TCR derives from a man aged 70-80 years with urothelial cancer. The V and J genes are TRBV25-1 and TRBJ2-7, with D perhaps matching TRBD2 (6 bases). The CDR3 sequence is CASSATGDSYEQYF. The CDR3 DNA reads TGTGCCAGCAGTGCGACGGGAGATTCCTACGAGCAGTACTTC.